The 20 T cell receptor beta chains presented below share a single source sample, sequenced in a study of cytomegalovirus exposure and HLA in healthy donors. Primers for the PCR totalled 60 Vbeta and 13 Jbeta. Sequencing was performed with immunoSEQ multiplex PCR; in TCRdb, only in-frame clones are kept and a portion is missing. The sample contains under 150,000 clones, just under 85% of which appear only once. Sample: PBMCs. All receptors come from a boy aged 2 to 9 in good health and CMV-seronegative.

The chain recombines TRBV19 with TRBJ2-2; 7 bases align to TRBD2. From germline, CDR1 is LNHDA and CDR2 SQIVND (reference sequence). J was trimmed by 4 bases and V by 10 bases; bases with no gene match: 9. The CDR3 has 14 amino acids. The CDR3: CAIRGGGGTGELFF. The CDR3 nucleotides read TGTGCCATACGGGGCGGGGGAGGCACCGGGGAGCTGTTTTTT.

J is TRBJ2-7 and V is TRBV5-1, with TRBD2 matching over 10 bases. V gave up 0 bases and J gave up 2 bases; unmatched junction bases: 2. There are 15 residues in the CDR3. Germline-derived CDR1 and CDR2 are SGHRS and YFSETQ. CDR3 in amino acids: CASSLGTSGTYEQYV. CDR3 DNA: TGCGCCAGCAGCTTGGGGACTAGCGGAACCTACGAGCAGTACGTC.

The chain links TRBV29-1 to TRBJ2-3, with D perhaps matching TRBD2 (5 bases). Trimming left V 3 bases short and J 4 bases short, with 14 bases between. Germline CDR1 reads SQVTM; CDR2 reads ANQGSEA. The CDR3 loop spans 14 amino acids. The CDR3 loop reads CSVEGGLGADTQYF. In nucleotides, the CDR3 is TGCAGCGTTGAGGGCGGACTCGGCGCAGATACGCAGTATTTT.

The chain has TRBV30 and TRBJ1-1; D ambiguous. The ends were cut back, 0 bases at V and 1 base at J, with 6 bases in the middle. Per the germline V gene, CDR1 is GTSNPN and CDR2 is SVGIG (reference sequence). This CDR3 is built from 13 residues. CDR3 coding DNA: TGTGCCTGGAGTGTGCGGCAGAACACTGAAGCTTTCTTT. Its translation is CAWSVRQNTEAFF.

This clone occurred once. V gene TRBV7-2 combines with J gene TRBJ2-3; D is perhaps TRBD2 (6 bases). V lost 4 bases and J 7 bases, leaving 18 bases between the germline ends. CDR1 SGHTA and CDR2 FQGNSA come from the germline V gene. The CDR3 totals 15 residues. The CDR3 DNA sequence: TGTGCCAGCAGCTCAACACCCAGGGACTTAAATACGCAGTATTTT. It specifies CASSSTPRDLNTQYF.

This clone was detected only once. The gene calls are TRBV13 and TRBJ2-2; 8 nucleotides align to TRBD2. CDR1 is PRHDT and CDR2 is FYEKMQ in the germline V gene (reference sequence). J was trimmed by 1 base and V by 5 bases; bases with no gene match: 6. This CDR3 contains 16 residues. The CDR3 DNA sequence: TGTGCCAGCAGCCCCCGGGAGGGGGGGAACACCGGGGAGCTGTTTTTT. Its translation is CASSPREGGNTGELFF.

The chain links TRBV5-1 to TRBJ2-7, with D tentatively TRBD2 (6 bases). Looked up from germline, CDR1 is SGHRS and CDR2 is YFSETQ. V lost 0 bases to trimming and J lost 0 bases, with 10 bases between them. The CDR3 totals 15 residues. The CDR3 sequence is CASSLGGVSSYEQYF. The CDR3 coding sequence is TGCGCCAGCAGCTTGGGGGGGGTAAGCTCCTACGAGCAGTACTTC.

V is TRBV10-3 and J is TRBJ2-1; D perhaps matches TRBD2 (6 bases). The germline V and J ends were trimmed by 6 bases and 4 bases, with 13 bases remaining between them. The CDR3 extends over 14 amino acids. CDR1 is ENHRY and CDR2 is SYGVKD in the germline V gene. The CDR3 DNA reads as TGTGCCATCAGGCGCGGGGACCTTTACAATGAGCAGTTCTTC. Its protein is CAIRRGDLYNEQFF.

J is TRBJ1-1 and V is TRBV9, with D hard to call. The length of the CDR3 is 14 residues. Trimming took 0 bases from V and 1 from J, leaving 7 bases between them. Looked up from germline, CDR1 is SGDLS and CDR2 is YYNGEE. In DNA form, the CDR3 reads TGTGCCAGCAGCGTAGGCGCTAAGAACACTGAAGCTTTCTTT. Translating it yields CASSVGAKNTEAFF.

This clone was found a few times. The CDR3 DNA sequence: TGCGCCAGCAGCTCACACCGGGACTTCAATGAGCAGTTCTTC. It encodes CASSSHRDFNEQFF. The J gene is TRBJ2-1, the V gene TRBV4-3; a possible D gene is TRBD2 (6 bases). V gave up 5 bases and J gave up 6 bases, with 14 bases separating them. CDR3 length: 14 residues. Germline CDR1 reads LGHNA; CDR2 reads YSLEER.

CDR3 coding DNA: TGTGCCAGCAGTCCCTTGGCCCTCTACAATGAGCAGTTCTTC. Translating it yields CASSPLALYNEQFF. The chain carries TRBV27 and TRBJ2-1; unclear D gene. The CDR3 contains 14 residues. In germline, CDR1 is MNHEY, CDR2 SMNVEV (reference sequence). Trimming took off 5 bases at V and 3 bases at J, with 11 bases between the two ends.

V and J are TRBV4-1 and TRBJ2-3; no reliable D call. This CDR3 is 16 amino acids long. CDR1 is MGHRA and CDR2 is YSYEKL in the germline V gene. The germline V and J ends were trimmed by 1 base and 4 bases, with 15 bases remaining between them. DNA for the CDR3: TGCGCCAGCAGCCAAGCGGGTGATGGGTCCGCAGATACGCAGTATTTT. This codes for CASSQAGDGSADTQYF.

In regard to this clone: Within the sample, other DNA sequences also encode this same CDR3. The chain links TRBV7-8 to TRBJ2-7; no definite D call. Germline V gives CDR1 SGHVS, CDR2 FQNEAQ. V was pared by 6 bases and J by 1 base, with 4 bases between. The CDR3 loop spans 11 amino acids. CDR3 protein: CASSPSYEQYF. CDR3 nucleotide sequence: TGTGCCAGCAGTCCTTCCTACGAGCAGTACTTC.

The rearrangement joins TRBV29-1 to TRBJ1-1; no firm D call. The CDR3 is 11 residues long. The germline V gene has CDR1 SQVTM and CDR2 ANQGSEA. V was pared by 4 bases and J by 4 bases, with 7 bases between. This CDR3 reads CSVARPTEAFF. The CDR3 bases are TGCAGCGTTGCCAGGCCCACTGAAGCTTTCTTT. Looking up the rest from reference TRBV29-1 and TRBJ1-1 gives the full variable domain: SAVISQKPSRDICQRGTSLTIQCQVDSQVTMMFWYRQQPGQSLTLIATANQGSEATYESGFVIDKFPISRPNLTFSTLTVSNMSPEDSSIYLCSVARPTEAFFGQGTRLTVV.

The chain has TRBV15 and TRBJ2-5, with 11 bases matching TRBD2. This CDR3 has 19 residues. The junction had 12 bases not matched to a gene; V was cut back by 0 bases and J by 3 bases. Germline CDR1 reads LNHNV; CDR2 reads YYDKDF (reference sequence). CDR3 protein: CATSRDIAGGPITEETQYF. DNA of the CDR3: TGTGCCACCAGCAGAGATATAGCGGGGGGGCCTATTACCGAAGAGACCCAGTACTTC.

The chain is built from TRBV9 and TRBJ1-5; D possibly corresponds to TRBD1 (5 bases). This CDR3 spans 13 amino acids. The V gene's germline CDR1 is SGDLS and CDR2 YYNGEE. Trimming took off 4 bases at V and 2 bases at J, with 7 bases between the two ends. CDR3 residues: CASSQGGNQPQHF. CDR3 DNA sequence: TGTGCCAGCAGCCAGGGTGGCAATCAGCCCCAGCATTTT.

The CDR3 coding sequence is TGTGCCTGGAGTGGGATTACGGGATATGGCTACACCTTC. Translation gives CAWSGITGYGYTF. The chain couples TRBV30 to TRBJ1-2; D ambiguous. This CDR3 has 13 residues. Trimming removed 1 base from V and 5 bases from J, with 11 bases in between. Germline CDR1 is GTSNPN and CDR2 is SVGIG (reference sequence). Supplemented by reference TRBV30 and TRBJ1-2, the full variable domain reads SQTIHQWPATLVQPVGSPLSLECTVEGTSNPNLYWYRQAAGRGLQLLFYSVGIGQISSEVPQNLSASRPQDRQFILSSKKLLLSDSGFYLCAWSGITGYGYTFGSGTRLTVV.

V and J are TRBV7-9 and TRBJ2-7, with D possibly being TRBD1 (6 bases). The CDR3 runs 15 residues. V lost 2 bases, J lost 5 bases, and 16 bases lay in between. Germline lookup yields CDR1 SEHNR and CDR2 FQNEAQ (reference sequence). The CDR3 reads CASSLSGANRDEQYV. CDR3 bases: TGTGCCAGCAGCTTATCAGGGGCGAACAGGGACGAGCAGTACGTC.

The chain is built from TRBV20-1 and TRBJ1-2; D is ambiguous. This CDR3 region has 11 residues. The V end lost 7 bases, the J end lost 4 bases, and 10 bases lay between the germline ends. Germline V gene lookup returns CDR1 DFQATT and CDR2 SNEGSKA (reference sequence). The chain's CDR3 is CSGADTYGYTF. The DNA for the CDR3 is TGCAGTGGAGCCGACACCTATGGCTACACCTTC.

This clone came up once. In nucleotides, the CDR3 is TGTGCCAGTAGTATAGCGGCAGGAGGCTACACCTTC. Translating it yields CASSIAAGGYTF. This chain links TRBV19 with TRBJ1-2, with D unclear. The CDR3 contains 12 residues. CDR1 is LNHDA, CDR2 SQIVND, per germline (reference sequence). V was trimmed by 1 base and J by 8 bases, leaving 8 bases between them. The whole variable domain, remainder taken from reference TRBV19 and TRBJ1-2, is DGGITQSPKYLFRKEGQNVTLSCEQNLNHDAMYWYRQDPGQGLRLIYYSQIVNDFQKGDIAEGYSVSREKKESFPLTVTSAQKNPTAFYLCASSIAAGGYTFGSGTRLTVV.